These 30 T cell receptor beta chains were all obtained from the same sample, sequenced in a study of CD4 T cell repertoires in COVID-19. TCRdb's copy holds only in-frame clones and misses some; the assay was immunoSEQ multiplex PCR. Of about 75,000 clones listed, about four fifths are singletons. Sequencing was performed on CD4+ T cells from peripheral blood, taken after recovery from COVID-19. The receptors shown here come from a human donor who had COVID-19.

This chain connects TRBV24-1 to TRBJ1-5, with D unclear. Trimming took 3 bases from V and 7 from J, leaving 9 bases between them. The CDR3 totals 13 residues. The germline V gene has CDR1 KGHDR and CDR2 SFDVKD. The DNA of the CDR3 is TGTGCCACCAGTGATGGATCTGCCCAGCCCCAGCATTTT. It translates to CATSDGSAQPQHF.

The rearrangement uses TRBV6-5 and TRBJ2-7; D might be TRBD2 (5 bases). Between the trimmed V and J ends, which lost 0 bases and 1 base, there was a span of 10 bases. This CDR3 has 15 amino acids. Germline V gene lookup returns CDR1 MNHEY and CDR2 SVGAGI. The CDR3 sequence: CASSYSLPGSYEQYF. As DNA, the CDR3 is TGTGCCAGCAGTTACTCTCTGCCGGGATCCTACGAGCAGTACTTC.

The chain links TRBV7-9 to TRBJ2-7, with TRBD2 matching over 8 bases. Germline CDR1 SEHNR, CDR2 FQNEAQ (reference sequence). The CDR3 has 14 residues. The junction had 9 bases not matched to a gene; V was cut back by 3 bases and J by 8 bases. The CDR3 DNA follows: TGTGCCAGCAGCTTCCCGGGGGGGGCCGTTCAGCAGTACTTC. As protein: CASSFPGGAVQQYF.

The gene calls are TRBV29-1 and TRBJ2-5; the D gene could be TRBD1 or TRBD2 (6 bases each). V lost 6 bases and J 5 bases, leaving 13 bases between the germline ends. The CDR3 is made up of 12 amino acids. CDR1 is SQVTM, CDR2 ANQGSEA, per germline. Written as DNA, the CDR3 is TGCAGCGTGGGAAGGGGGAGGGAGACCCAGTACTTC. This codes for CSVGRGRETQYF. The full variable domain, its missing parts supplied by reference TRBV29-1 and TRBJ2-5, is SAVISQKPSRDICQRGTSLTIQCQVDSQVTMMFWYRQQPGQSLTLIATANQGSEATYESGFVIDKFPISRPNLTFSTLTVSNMSPEDSSIYLCSVGRGRETQYFGPGTRLLVL.

The rearrangement links TRBV7-2 to TRBJ2-1; 12 nucleotides align to TRBD1. V shed 4 bases, J shed 9 bases, and the junction held 7 bases outside the gene matches. The CDR3 totals 15 residues. Looked up from germline, CDR1 is SGHTA and CDR2 is FQGNSA. The CDR3 DNA reads TGTGCCAGCAGCTCGGGACAGGGGGCGCCTACTGAGCAGTTCTTC. It is translated as CASSSGQGAPTEQFF. Based on the CDR3 plus reference TRBV7-2 and TRBJ2-1, the full variable domain is GAGVSQSPSNKVTEKGKDVELRCDPISGHTALYWYRQSLGQGLEFLIYFQGNSAPDKSGLPSDRFSAERTGGSVSTLTIQRTQQEDSAVYLCASSSGQGAPTEQFFGPGTRLTVL.

The J gene is TRBJ1-2, the V gene TRBV19; the D gene is possibly TRBD1 (5 bases). The CDR3 totals 15 residues. Trimming removed 2 bases from V and 6 bases from J, with 16 bases in between. Germline V gene lookup returns CDR1 LNHDA and CDR2 SQIVND (reference sequence). DNA of the CDR3: TGTGCCAGTAGTATATCGGAGGGGCCGGAAGATGGCTACACCTTC. Protein sequence: CASSISEGPEDGYTF.

The chain is built from TRBV28 and TRBJ2-5; D is perhaps TRBD2 (6 bases). The V gene lost 2 bases and the J gene lost 4 bases, with 14 bases spanning the gap. The CDR3 extends over 15 amino acids. CDR1 and CDR2 (germline): MDHEN, SYDVKM. The CDR3 region is CASSLEAGTGETQYF. The CDR3 bases are TGTGCCAGCAGTTTAGAGGCGGGAACCGGAGAGACCCAGTACTTC.

The chain carries TRBV10-2 and TRBJ1-4; 8 nucleotides match TRBD1. Trimming at V came to 6 bases and at J to 8 bases, leaving 11 bases not matched to a gene. The CDR3 is made up of 15 amino acids. Germline CDR1 is WSHSY and CDR2 is SAAADI. The CDR3 here is CASRGGQGAREKLFF. CDR3 bases: TGCGCCAGCAGGGGGGGGCAGGGGGCACGGGAAAAACTGTTTTTT.

The chain couples TRBV19 to TRBJ1-4; no firm D call. Germline lookup yields CDR1 LNHDA and CDR2 SQIVND (reference sequence). With 3 bases removed from V and 4 bases from J, the gap between germline ends came to 6 bases. CDR3 size: 13 residues. CDR3 DNA: TGTGCCAGTAGTATCCAGAGTAATGAAAAACTGTTTTTT. It specifies CASSIQSNEKLFF.

The chain has TRBV6-5 and TRBJ1-6; 7 nucleotides align to TRBD1. Germline V gene sequence: CDR1 MNHEY, CDR2 SVGAGI. This CDR3 region has 15 residues. The junction had 8 bases not matched to a gene; V was cut back by 2 bases and J by 10 bases. In DNA form, the CDR3 reads TGTGCCAGCAGTTACAGACAGGGAACAAGGTCACCCCTCCACTTT. Protein product: CASSYRQGTRSPLHF.

The rearrangement joins TRBV19 to TRBJ1-4; 7 bases agree with TRBD1. CDR3 length: 15 amino acids. Per germline, CDR1 LNHDA and CDR2 SQIVND (reference sequence). The trim removed 7 bases at V and 5 bases at J, leaving 10 bases unmatched. The CDR3: CASIRGDRENEKLFF. The CDR3 DNA reads as TGTGCCAGTATTAGGGGAGACAGGGAAAATGAAAAACTGTTTTTT.

The V gene is TRBV5-4, the J gene TRBJ2-7, with 12 bases that match TRBD2. CDR3 size: 15 residues. Germline V lookup: CDR1 SGHNT, CDR2 YYREEE (reference sequence). J gave up 2 bases and V 3 bases, and 3 bases lay outside the gene matches. CDR3 nucleotide sequence: TGTGCCAGCAGCTCGGGACTAGCGGGCCCCTACGAGCAGTACTTC. Protein product: CASSSGLAGPYEQYF.

This chain connects TRBV29-1 to TRBJ2-3; D perhaps matches TRBD1 (5 bases). The CDR3 runs 12 residues. With 7 bases removed from V and 2 bases from J, the gap between germline ends came to 10 bases. Germline CDR1 reads SQVTM; CDR2 reads ANQGSEA. CDR3: CSDYRTTDTQYF. The CDR3 region has the DNA TGCAGCGATTACAGGACCACAGATACGCAGTATTTT.

The J gene is TRBJ2-4, the V gene TRBV15; 7 bases line up with TRBD2. With V trimmed by 0 bases and J by 5 bases, 10 bases remained unmatched. CDR1 is LNHNV and CDR2 is YYDKDF in the germline V gene (reference sequence). The CDR3 is 17 amino acids. The CDR3 protein is CATSRDRGGGRENIQYF. The CDR3, as DNA: TGTGCCACCAGCAGAGATCGGGGCGGGGGAAGAGAAAACATTCAGTACTTC.

CDR3 region: CASSSDSGTRNRDTEAFF. In DNA, the CDR3 is TGTGCCAGCAGCTCGGATTCCGGGACTCGTAACCGGGACACTGAAGCTTTCTTT. The chain joins TRBV7-9 to TRBJ1-1, with a weak D call TRBD1 (5 bases). CDR3 length: 18 residues. Trimming took 4 bases from V and 3 from J, leaving 24 bases between them. Germline CDR1 reads SEHNR; CDR2 reads FQNEAQ (reference sequence).

This chain joins TRBV6-6 and TRBJ2-1; TRBD1 aligns across 9 bases. The V and J ends lost 5 bases and 9 bases, in that order; junction bases with no gene match: 5. The CDR3 loop spans 13 amino acids. From germline, CDR1 is MNHNY and CDR2 SVGAGI (reference sequence). The CDR3 reads CASSRGQGGEQFF. CDR3 DNA: TGTGCCAGCAGTCGGGGACAGGGAGGTGAGCAGTTCTTC.

The count of this clone is one. The chain links TRBV7-8 to TRBJ1-6; D unclear. Germline V gene data show CDR1 as SGHVS and CDR2 as FQNEAQ. This CDR3 contains 14 residues. Trimming removed 1 base at V and 6 bases at J, with 7 bases between. The CDR3 nucleotides are TGTGCCAGCAGCTTAGAGGGTTTTAATTCACCCCTCCACTTT. This translates into CASSLEGFNSPLHF.

The V gene is TRBV7-2, the J gene TRBJ1-1, with 8 bases identical to TRBD1. Per the germline V gene, CDR1 is SGHTA and CDR2 is FQGNSA. Trimming at V came to 1 base and at J to 10 bases, leaving 11 bases not matched to a gene. The length of the CDR3 is 15 residues. DNA for the CDR3: TGTGCCAGCAGCTTAGGTCAGGGGGCTAGTTCTGTAGCTTTCTTT. As protein: CASSLGQGASSVAFF. Together with reference TRBV7-2 and TRBJ1-1, the CDR3 gives the full variable domain: GAGVSQSPSNKVTEKGKDVELRCDPISGHTALYWYRQSLGQGLEFLIYFQGNSAPDKSGLPSDRFSAERTGGSVSTLTIQRTQQEDSAVYLCASSLGQGASSVAFFGQGTRLTVV.

The rearrangement links TRBV10-3 to TRBJ1-1, with a tentative D call TRBD1 (5 bases). Trimming removed 7 bases at V and 1 base at J, with 25 bases between. The germline V gene encodes CDR1 ENHRY and CDR2 SYGVKD. The CDR3 sequence is 18 residues long. CDR3: CAITRGAGVVGRNTEAFF. The CDR3 coding sequence is TGTGCCATCACCCGGGGCGCGGGGGTTGTAGGGAGGAACACTGAAGCTTTCTTT.

J is TRBJ2-2 and V is TRBV18, with D possibly TRBD2 on 6 matching bases. V was pared by 5 bases and J by 4 bases, with 14 bases between. Germline CDR1 reads KGHSH; CDR2 reads LQKENI. CDR3 size: 15 residues. CDR3 sequence: CASSVRGAATGELFF. DNA for the CDR3: TGTGCCAGCTCAGTGCGGGGTGCGGCCACCGGGGAGCTGTTTTTT. Variable domain in full (rest from reference TRBV18 and TRBJ2-2): NAGVMQNPRHLVRRRGQEARLRCSPMKGHSHVYWYRQLPEEGLKFMVYLQKENIIDESGMPKERFSAEFPKEGPSILRIQQVVRGDSAAYFCASSVRGAATGELFFGEGSRLTVL.

V is TRBV3-1 (or the pseudogene TRBV3-2) and J is TRBJ1-2, with D tentatively TRBD1 (6 bases). Germline V CDR1 and CDR2: LGHDT, YNNKEL (reference sequence). The CDR3 runs to 15 residues. V shed 1 base and J shed 3 bases, with 12 bases lying between them. The CDR3 protein is CASSQGQAVDYGYTF. As DNA, the CDR3 is TGTGCCAGCAGCCAAGGACAGGCGGTGGACTATGGCTACACCTTC.

The chain employs TRBV18 and TRBJ2-3; the match to TRBD2 covers 15 bases. CDR1 is KGHSH, CDR2 LQKENI, per germline. This CDR3 has 19 amino acids. J lost 6 bases, V lost 3 bases, and 13 bases had no gene match. The CDR3 spells CASSPYGRTSGGAVDTQYF. The DNA for the CDR3 is TGTGCCAGCTCACCCTACGGCAGGACTAGCGGGGGGGCCGTGGATACGCAGTATTTT.

The V and J genes are TRBV12-3 or TRBV12-4 and TRBJ2-5; D gene uncertain. There are 11 residues in the CDR3. With 7 bases removed from V and 2 bases from J, the gap between germline ends came to 5 bases. The CDR3 protein is CASTLQETQYF. The CDR3 DNA reads TGTGCCAGCACCTTACAAGAGACCCAGTACTTC.

The rearrangement links TRBV4-1 to TRBJ2-1; D remains ambiguous. Trimming left V 0 bases short and J 0 bases short, with 12 bases between. Germline CDR1 reads MGHRA; CDR2 reads YSYEKL. The CDR3 has 17 amino acids. The chain's CDR3 is CASSQDRYPSSYNEQFF. For the CDR3, the DNA is TGCGCCAGCAGCCAAGATCGGTACCCGAGCTCCTACAATGAGCAGTTCTTC.

This clone was seen once. The chain uses TRBV7-2 and TRBJ2-3; D perhaps matches TRBD2 (6 bases). The CDR3 spans 17 residues. V lost 3 bases to trimming and J lost 2 bases, with 18 bases between them. The germline V gene has CDR1 SGHTA and CDR2 FQGNSA. CDR3 sequence reads: CASSFQSRPGVTDTQYF. The CDR3 region has the DNA TGTGCCAGCAGCTTCCAATCCCGTCCGGGGGTCACAGATACGCAGTATTTT.

V usage is TRBV18 and J usage is TRBJ2-2; D is uncertain. Germline loops: CDR1 KGHSH, CDR2 LQKENI. Trimming shortened V by 2 bases and J by 5 bases, and 15 bases separated the two germline ends. CDR3 length equals 16 residues. The CDR3 DNA reads TGTGCCAGCTCACCAAGTCAGGTCGGTTCTACCGGGGAGCTGTTTTTT. This sequence encodes CASSPSQVGSTGELFF. Complete variable domain (other parts from reference TRBV18 and TRBJ2-2): NAGVMQNPRHLVRRRGQEARLRCSPMKGHSHVYWYRQLPEEGLKFMVYLQKENIIDESGMPKERFSAEFPKEGPSILRIQQVVRGDSAAYFCASSPSQVGSTGELFFGEGSRLTVL.

V and J are TRBV7-2 and TRBJ2-3; TRBD1 is a possible D gene (5 bases). V was clipped by 2 bases and J by 3 bases, with 6 bases between them. The CDR3 consists of 13 residues. Germline loops: CDR1 SGHTA, CDR2 FQGNSA. In DNA, the CDR3 is TGTGCCAGCAGCTTACAGGGTACAGATACGCAGTATTTT. It encodes CASSLQGTDTQYF.

This chain uses TRBV14 with TRBJ1-4, with TRBD1 matching over 9 bases. The ends lost 4 bases at V and 4 bases at J; junction bases unmatched: 4. Germline V gene data show CDR1 as SGHDN and CDR2 as FVKESK. The CDR3 consists of 15 residues. This CDR3 reads CASSPRTGVNEKLFF. For the CDR3, the DNA is TGTGCCAGCAGCCCCAGGACAGGGGTTAATGAAAAACTGTTTTTT.

The rearrangement links TRBV5-4 to TRBJ2-5; 12 bases are shared with TRBD2. CDR1 and CDR2 (germline): SGHNT, YYREEE (reference sequence). This CDR3 has 16 amino acids. J gave up 2 bases and V 4 bases, and 6 bases lay outside the gene matches. DNA of the CDR3: TGTGCCAGCAGCCCTCGACTAGCGGGGGTACAAGAGACCCAGTACTTC. Its translation is CASSPRLAGVQETQYF.

The V and J genes are TRBV14 and TRBJ2-5; D uncertain. V was clipped by 1 base and J by 1 base, with 4 bases between them. The CDR3 covers 13 residues. Germline V CDR1 and CDR2: SGHDN, FVKESK. The chain's CDR3 is CASSQGPQETQYF. The CDR3 DNA reads TGTGCCAGCAGCCAAGGCCCCCAAGAGACCCAGTACTTC.